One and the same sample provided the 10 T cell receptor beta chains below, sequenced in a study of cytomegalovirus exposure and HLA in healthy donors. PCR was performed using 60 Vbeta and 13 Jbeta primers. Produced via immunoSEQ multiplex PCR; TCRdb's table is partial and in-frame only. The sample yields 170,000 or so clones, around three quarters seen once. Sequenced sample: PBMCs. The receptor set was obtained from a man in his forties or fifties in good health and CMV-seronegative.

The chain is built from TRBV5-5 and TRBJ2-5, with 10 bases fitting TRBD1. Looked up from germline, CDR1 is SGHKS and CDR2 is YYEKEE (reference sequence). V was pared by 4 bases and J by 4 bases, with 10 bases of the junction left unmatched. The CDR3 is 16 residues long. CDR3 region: CASSPSGTGEIETQYF. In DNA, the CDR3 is TGTGCCAGCAGCCCGAGCGGGACAGGGGAGATAGAGACCCAGTACTTC.

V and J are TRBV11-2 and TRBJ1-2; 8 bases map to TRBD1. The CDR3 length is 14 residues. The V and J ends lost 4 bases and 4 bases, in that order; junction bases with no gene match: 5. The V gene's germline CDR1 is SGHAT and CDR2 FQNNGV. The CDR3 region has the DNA TGTGCCAGCAGCTCGCAGGGGGCAGGCTATGGCTACACCTTC. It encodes CASSSQGAGYGYTF.

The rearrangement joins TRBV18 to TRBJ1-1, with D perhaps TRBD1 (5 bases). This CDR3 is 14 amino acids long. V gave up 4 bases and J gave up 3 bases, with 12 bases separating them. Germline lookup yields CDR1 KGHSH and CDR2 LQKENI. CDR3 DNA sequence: TGTGCCAGCTCACTCACGGGGGGGGACACTGAAGCTTTCTTT. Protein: CASSLTGGDTEAFF.

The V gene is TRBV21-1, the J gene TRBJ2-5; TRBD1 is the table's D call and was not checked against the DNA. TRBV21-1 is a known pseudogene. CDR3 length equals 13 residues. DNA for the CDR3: TGTGCCAGCAGCGATACAGGGGGCGAGACCCAGTACTTC. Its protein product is CASSDTGGETQYF.

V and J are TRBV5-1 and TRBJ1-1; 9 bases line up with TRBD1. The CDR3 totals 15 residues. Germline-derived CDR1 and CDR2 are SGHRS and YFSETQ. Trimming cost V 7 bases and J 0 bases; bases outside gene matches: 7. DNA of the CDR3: TGCGCCAGCCAATCCGGGACAGGGATGAACACTGAAGCTTTCTTT. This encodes CASQSGTGMNTEAFF. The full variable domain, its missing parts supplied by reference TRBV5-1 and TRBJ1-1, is KAGVTQTPRYLIKTRGQQVTLSCSPISGHRSVSWYQQTPGQGLQFLFEYFSETQRNKGNFPGRFSGRQFSNSRSEMNVSTLELGDSALYLCASQSGTGMNTEAFFGQGTRLTVV.

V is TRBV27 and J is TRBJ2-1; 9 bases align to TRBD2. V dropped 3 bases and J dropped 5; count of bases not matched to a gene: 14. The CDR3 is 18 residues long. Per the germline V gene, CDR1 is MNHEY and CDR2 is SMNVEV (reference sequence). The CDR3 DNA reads TGTGCCAGCAGTTTGCCTCGAGGGCCTAGCGGGAATCACAATGAGCAGTTCTTC. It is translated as CASSLPRGPSGNHNEQFF.

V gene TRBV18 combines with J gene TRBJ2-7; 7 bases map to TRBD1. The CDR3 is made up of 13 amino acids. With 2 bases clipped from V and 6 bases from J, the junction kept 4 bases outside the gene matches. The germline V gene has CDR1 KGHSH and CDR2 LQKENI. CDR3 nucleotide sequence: TGTGCCAGCTCACCATCACAGGGGTCCGAGCAGTACTTC. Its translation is CASSPSQGSEQYF. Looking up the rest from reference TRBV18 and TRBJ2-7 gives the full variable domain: NAGVMQNPRHLVRRRGQEARLRCSPMKGHSHVYWYRQLPEEGLKFMVYLQKENIIDESGMPKERFSAEFPKEGPSILRIQQVVRGDSAAYFCASSPSQGSEQYFGPGTRLTVT.

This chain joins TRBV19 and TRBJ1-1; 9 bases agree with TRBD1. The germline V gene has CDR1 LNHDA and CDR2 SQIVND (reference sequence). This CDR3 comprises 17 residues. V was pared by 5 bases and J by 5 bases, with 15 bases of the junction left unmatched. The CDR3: CASSPDRGSIRGTEAFF. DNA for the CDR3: TGTGCCAGTAGTCCTGACAGGGGGTCAATTAGGGGGACTGAAGCTTTCTTT.

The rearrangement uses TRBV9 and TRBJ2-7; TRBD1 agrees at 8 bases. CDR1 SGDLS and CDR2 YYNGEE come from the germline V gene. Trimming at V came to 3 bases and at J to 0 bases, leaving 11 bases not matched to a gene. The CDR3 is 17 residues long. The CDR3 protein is CASSAGPSGGYSYEQYF. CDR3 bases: TGTGCCAGCAGCGCCGGACCTTCAGGGGGCTACTCCTACGAGCAGTACTTC.

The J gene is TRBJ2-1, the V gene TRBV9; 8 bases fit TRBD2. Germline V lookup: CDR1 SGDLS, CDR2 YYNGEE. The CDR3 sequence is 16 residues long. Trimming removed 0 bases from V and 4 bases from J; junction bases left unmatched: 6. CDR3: CASSVGRGRYYNEQFF. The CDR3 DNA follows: TGTGCCAGCAGCGTAGGTCGCGGGAGGTATTACAATGAGCAGTTCTTC.